These 3 T cell receptor beta chains originate from one sample sequenced in a study of beta chain features in type 1 diabetes. Every isolated RNA sample was fully reverse transcribed, so sequencing captured expressed TCRB transcripts. Assay used: immunoSEQ multiplex PCR; TCRdb lists only in-frame clones, some missing. Found here are almost 350,000 clones, roughly a fifth of them singletons; the top ten hold around 0.044%. Sequencing was carried out using naive CD4+ T cells from blood. These receptors were obtained from a woman aged 18-29 years in good health.

This clone has only a few counts. The chain uses TRBV5-1 and TRBJ2-5; 10 bases agree with TRBD2. The germline V gene has CDR1 SGHRS and CDR2 YFSETQ. With 4 bases clipped from V and 4 bases from J, the junction kept 10 bases outside the gene matches. CDR3 length equals 16 residues. CDR3 amino acids: CASSPSSGRIGETQYF. CDR3 in DNA: TGCGCCAGCAGCCCATCTAGCGGGAGAATCGGAGAGACCCAGTACTTC. Variable domain in full (rest from reference TRBV5-1 and TRBJ2-5): KAGVTQTPRYLIKTRGQQVTLSCSPISGHRSVSWYQQTPGQGLQFLFEYFSETQRNKGNFPGRFSGRQFSNSRSEMNVSTLELGDSALYLCASSPSSGRIGETQYFGPGTRLLVL.

To note about this clone: This CDR3 is also generated by other DNA sequences in the sample. The chain employs TRBV5-1 and TRBJ2-5; unclear D gene. V lost 0 bases to trimming and J lost 1 base, with 7 bases between them. This CDR3 region has 14 residues. Germline assignment: CDR1 SGHRS and CDR2 YFSETQ. CDR3 DNA sequence: TGCGCCAGCAGCTTGGTCGCCAGCCAAGAGACCCAGTACTTC. Encoded protein: CASSLVASQETQYF.

J is TRBJ2-2 and V is TRBV27; possibly TRBD1 for D (5 bases). The CDR3 extends over 13 amino acids. Germline CDR1 is MNHEY and CDR2 is SMNVEV (reference sequence). Trimming took 6 bases from V and 7 from J, leaving 12 bases between them. The CDR3 spells CASSATRGGELFF. The CDR3 nucleotides are TGTGCCAGCAGCGCTACAAGGGGCGGGGAGCTGTTTTTT.